A selection of T cell receptor beta chains follows, all from one sample in a study of blood T cell repertoires in COVID-19. Libraries were prepared by immunoSEQ multiplex PCR; TCRdb keeps only in-frame clonotypes and omits some of them. Of 60,000 or so clones listed, almost 90% are singletons. The sequencing sample was made of peripheral blood. The receptors derive from a man between 60 and 75 years old with active COVID-19. CDR3s include the opening cysteine and the closing phenylalanine or tryptophan. D genes are given only for firm matches. Clone size is stated in some rows and not others, as once, few, many or a class when expanded.

j_gene: TRBJ2-5
abundance: -
v_gene: TRBV5-1
d_gene: -
CDR3nt: TGCGCCAGCAGCTTAGGACAGGCGAACCGGGAGATAGAAGAGACCCAGTACTTC
CDR3aa: CASSLGQANREIEETQYF

j_gene: TRBJ1-4
abundance: -
v_gene: TRBV5-1
d_gene: -
CDR3nt: TGCGCCAGCAGCACAGTCACCGGCGAAAAACTGTTTTTT
CDR3aa: CASSTVTGEKLFF

j_gene: TRBJ1-1
abundance: -
v_gene: TRBV5-1
d_gene: TRBD1
CDR3nt: TGCGCCAGCAGCTACGGGACAGGGGGCTTAGACACTGAAGCTTTCTTT
CDR3aa: CASSYGTGGLDTEAFF

j_gene: TRBJ1-3
abundance: -
v_gene: TRBV2
d_gene: -
CDR3nt: TGTGCCAGCAGTGAAGCCCGAGGGGGCACCATATATTTT
CDR3aa: CASSEARGGTIYF

j_gene: TRBJ2-1
abundance: -
v_gene: TRBV5-1
d_gene: -
CDR3nt: TGCGCCAGCAGCTTCACACCCTCCTACAATGAGCAGTTCTTC
CDR3aa: CASSFTPSYNEQFF

j_gene: TRBJ2-6
abundance: -
v_gene: TRBV28
d_gene: -
CDR3nt: TGTGCCAGCCATTCTGGGGCCAACGTCCTGACTTTC
CDR3aa: CASHSGANVLTF

j_gene: TRBJ1-1
abundance: -
v_gene: TRBV10-3
d_gene: TRBD1
CDR3nt: TGTGCCATCAGAGGGACAGATTCACACACTGAAGCTTTCTTT
CDR3aa: CAIRGTDSHTEAFF

j_gene: TRBJ1-1
abundance: once
v_gene: TRBV13
d_gene: -
CDR3nt: TGTGCCAGCAGCATTTACAGGGCTGGGGGCACTGAAGCTTTCTTT
CDR3aa: CASSIYRAGGTEAFF

j_gene: TRBJ2-1
abundance: -
v_gene: TRBV6-6
d_gene: -
CDR3nt: TGTGCCAGCAGTTACTCCCGGTCCCCTCGGGGGCAGTTCTTC
CDR3aa: CASSYSRSPRGQFF

j_gene: TRBJ2-7
abundance: once
v_gene: TRBV11-2
d_gene: TRBD1
CDR3nt: TGTGCCAGCAGCGGGAGACAGGGTGTCCACGAGCAGTACTTC
CDR3aa: CASSGRQGVHEQYF

j_gene: TRBJ1-5
abundance: -
v_gene: TRBV25-1
d_gene: TRBD1
CDR3nt: TGTGCCAGCAGGGGGACAGGGAGCAATCAGCCCCAGCATTTT
CDR3aa: CASRGTGSNQPQHF

j_gene: TRBJ2-7
abundance: -
v_gene: TRBV10-2
d_gene: -
CDR3nt: TGCGCCAGCAGTGAAAGGGGAACATACGAGCAGTACTTC
CDR3aa: CASSERGTYEQYF

j_gene: TRBJ1-1
abundance: -
v_gene: TRBV9
d_gene: -
CDR3nt: TGTGCCAGCAGCTTGGGCGGGGTGCTCACGGCGAACACTGAAGCTTTCTTT
CDR3aa: CASSLGGVLTANTEAFF

j_gene: TRBJ2-2
abundance: -
v_gene: TRBV6-2/TRBV6-3
d_gene: -
CDR3nt: TGTGCCAGCAGTTCTAAGGGGGTGGGCGACACCGGGGAGCTGTTTTTT
CDR3aa: CASSSKGVGDTGELFF

j_gene: TRBJ2-3
abundance: -
v_gene: TRBV4-2
d_gene: -
CDR3nt: TGTGCCAGCAGCCAAGAAGGCAGGGTGATCACAGATACGCAGTATTTT
CDR3aa: CASSQEGRVITDTQYF

j_gene: TRBJ1-5
abundance: -
v_gene: TRBV28
d_gene: TRBD1
CDR3nt: TGTGCCAGCAGTTCTACCGGGACAGGCTATCAGCCCCAGCATTTT
CDR3aa: CASSSTGTGYQPQHF

j_gene: TRBJ2-2
abundance: -
v_gene: TRBV11-2
d_gene: -
CDR3nt: TGTGCCAGCAGCTTAGCAGGGATGGGCACCGGGGAGCTGTTTTTT
CDR3aa: CASSLAGMGTGELFF

j_gene: TRBJ2-1
abundance: -
v_gene: TRBV5-1
d_gene: TRBD2
CDR3nt: TGCGCCAGCAGCTTGGTGGCGGGGGGCAAAAATGAGCAGTTCTTC
CDR3aa: CASSLVAGGKNEQFF

j_gene: TRBJ2-3
abundance: -
v_gene: TRBV5-1
d_gene: TRBD2
CDR3nt: TGCGCCAGCAGCTTTAGCGGGGGGAACACAGATACGCAGTATTTT
CDR3aa: CASSFSGGNTDTQYF

j_gene: TRBJ2-1
abundance: once
v_gene: TRBV24-1
d_gene: TRBD1
CDR3nt: TGTGCCACCAGTGACAGGGGACAGTCCTACAATGAGCAGTTCTTC
CDR3aa: CATSDRGQSYNEQFF

j_gene: TRBJ1-2
abundance: once
v_gene: TRBV2
d_gene: -
CDR3nt: TGTGCCAGCAGAGCTCAGGGGTACGGCTACACCTTC
CDR3aa: CASRAQGYGYTF

j_gene: TRBJ2-7
abundance: -
v_gene: TRBV5-1
d_gene: -
CDR3nt: TGCGCCAGCAGCTTGGCCGGGAGCGTCTCCTACGAGCAGTACTTC
CDR3aa: CASSLAGSVSYEQYF

j_gene: TRBJ1-1
abundance: -
v_gene: TRBV7-3
d_gene: TRBD1
CDR3nt: TGTGCCAGCAGCTCCGGGACAGCGAACACTGAAGCTTTCTTT
CDR3aa: CASSSGTANTEAFF

j_gene: TRBJ2-7
abundance: -
v_gene: TRBV18
d_gene: TRBD1
CDR3nt: TGTGCCAGCTCACAGGGACAGAGTACCTACGAGCAGTACTTC
CDR3aa: CASSQGQSTYEQYF

j_gene: TRBJ2-5
abundance: -
v_gene: TRBV24-1
d_gene: -
CDR3nt: TGTGCCACCAGTGATTCTGGGCAGCAAGAGACCCAGTACTTC
CDR3aa: CATSDSGQQETQYF

j_gene: TRBJ2-4
abundance: -
v_gene: TRBV27
d_gene: TRBD1
CDR3nt: TGTGCCAGCAGTGCTCGGACAGGGCTAGCCAAAAACATTCAGTACTTC
CDR3aa: CASSARTGLAKNIQYF

j_gene: TRBJ2-1
abundance: -
v_gene: TRBV4-3
d_gene: -
CDR3nt: TGCGCCAGCAGCCAAGGGACTCCTCGGGGGTCGGATGAGCAGTTCTTC
CDR3aa: CASSQGTPRGSDEQFF

j_gene: TRBJ2-2
abundance: -
v_gene: TRBV27
d_gene: -
CDR3nt: TGTGCCAGCACCTTCGGAGGGGAAGGGACCGGGGAGCTGTTTTTT
CDR3aa: CASTFGGEGTGELFF

j_gene: TRBJ1-2
abundance: -
v_gene: TRBV28
d_gene: TRBD1
CDR3nt: TGTGCCAGTGGAAGAGGGACAGGGTTATCTAACTATGGCTACACCTTC
CDR3aa: CASGRGTGLSNYGYTF

j_gene: TRBJ2-7
abundance: -
v_gene: TRBV29-1
d_gene: -
CDR3nt: TGCAGCGTGGGGACTGGAACCGCCGAGCAGTACTTC
CDR3aa: CSVGTGTAEQYF

j_gene: TRBJ2-1
abundance: -
v_gene: TRBV7-8
d_gene: -
CDR3nt: TGTGCCAGCAGCTTAGTTCCCAGGGGCTCCTACAATGAGCAGTTCTTC
CDR3aa: CASSLVPRGSYNEQFF

j_gene: TRBJ2-7
abundance: -
v_gene: TRBV6-2/TRBV6-3
d_gene: -
CDR3nt: TGTGCCAGCAGTTACCGGTCCAAGCAGGTTACCTACGAGCAGTACTTC
CDR3aa: CASSYRSKQVTYEQYF

j_gene: TRBJ2-3
abundance: -
v_gene: TRBV5-1
d_gene: TRBD2
CDR3nt: TGCGCCAGCAGCTTGGCTAGCGGGGGGAGCACAGATACGCAGTATTTT
CDR3aa: CASSLASGGSTDTQYF

j_gene: TRBJ1-5
abundance: -
v_gene: TRBV5-1
d_gene: TRBD1
CDR3nt: TGCGCCAGCAGCTCCGGGACAGGGGGAATTGGGAATCAGCCCCAGCATTTT
CDR3aa: CASSSGTGGIGNQPQHF

j_gene: TRBJ1-3
abundance: -
v_gene: TRBV4-3
d_gene: -
CDR3nt: TGCGCCAGCAGCCAAGATCGACAGACCTCTGGAAACACCATATATTTT
CDR3aa: CASSQDRQTSGNTIYF

j_gene: TRBJ1-2
abundance: -
v_gene: TRBV29-1
d_gene: TRBD1
CDR3nt: TGCAGCGTAAGGGACAGGGGATCTGATGGCTACACCTTC
CDR3aa: CSVRDRGSDGYTF

j_gene: TRBJ1-5
abundance: -
v_gene: TRBV28
d_gene: TRBD1
CDR3nt: TGTGCCAGCAGTCAAGGGACAGGGGGCGAGGGCAATCAGCCCCAGCATTTT
CDR3aa: CASSQGTGGEGNQPQHF

j_gene: TRBJ2-7
abundance: -
v_gene: TRBV11-2
d_gene: TRBD1
CDR3nt: TGTGCCAGCAGCTCCCGACAGGGGCATACCTCCTACGAGCAGTACTTC
CDR3aa: CASSSRQGHTSYEQYF

j_gene: TRBJ2-7
abundance: -
v_gene: TRBV7-6
d_gene: -
CDR3nt: TGTGCCAGCAGCTTATGGGCCAGAGCCTACGAGCAGTACTTC
CDR3aa: CASSLWARAYEQYF

j_gene: TRBJ2-5
abundance: -
v_gene: TRBV7-8
d_gene: -
CDR3nt: TGTGCCAGCAGCTTAGCATTGGGCGATTATCCGCAAGAGACCCAGTACTTC
CDR3aa: CASSLALGDYPQETQYF

j_gene: TRBJ2-3
abundance: -
v_gene: TRBV7-9
d_gene: -
CDR3nt: TGTGCCAGCAGCCGAGCAGATACGCAGTATTTT
CDR3aa: CASSRADTQYF

j_gene: TRBJ2-7
abundance: -
v_gene: TRBV5-4
d_gene: -
CDR3nt: TGTGCCAGCAGCTTGGCGGTCCACCCGAACTCCTACGAGCAGTACTTC
CDR3aa: CASSLAVHPNSYEQYF

j_gene: TRBJ2-7
abundance: -
v_gene: TRBV2
d_gene: TRBD1
CDR3nt: TGTGCCAGCAACCTCGTACAGGGGGCTGTCTACGAGCAGTACTTC
CDR3aa: CASNLVQGAVYEQYF